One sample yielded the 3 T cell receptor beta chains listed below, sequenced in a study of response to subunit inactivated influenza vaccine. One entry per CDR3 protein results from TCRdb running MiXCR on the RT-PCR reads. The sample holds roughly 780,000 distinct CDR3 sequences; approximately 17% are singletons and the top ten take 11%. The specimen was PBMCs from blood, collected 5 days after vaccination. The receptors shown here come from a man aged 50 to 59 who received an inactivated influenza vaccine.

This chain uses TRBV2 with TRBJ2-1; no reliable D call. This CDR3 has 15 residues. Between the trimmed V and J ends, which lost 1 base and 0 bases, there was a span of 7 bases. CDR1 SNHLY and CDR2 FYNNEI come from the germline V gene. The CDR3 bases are TGTGCCAGCAGTGAAGGTACTATCTCCTACAATGAGCAGTTCTTC. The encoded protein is CASSEGTISYNEQFF.

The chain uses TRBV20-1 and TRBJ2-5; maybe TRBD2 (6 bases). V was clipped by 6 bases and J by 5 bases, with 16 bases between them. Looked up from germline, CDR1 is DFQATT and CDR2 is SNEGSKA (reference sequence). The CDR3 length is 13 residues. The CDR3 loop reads CSASLGGMETQYF. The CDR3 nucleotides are TGCAGTGCCTCCTTGGGAGGAATGGAGACCCAGTACTTC.

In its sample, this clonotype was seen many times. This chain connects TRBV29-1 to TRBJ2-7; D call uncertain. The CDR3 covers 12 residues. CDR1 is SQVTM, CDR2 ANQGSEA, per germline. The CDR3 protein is CAAQSMFYEQYF. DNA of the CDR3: TGCGCAGCCCAGTCGATGTTCTACGAGCAGTACTTC.